The rows below give T cell receptor beta chains drawn from one sample of a study of molecular identifiers for immune sequencing clone quantification. TCRdb independently ran MiXCR on the PCR reads; one entry per CDR3 protein. Counted here are some 580,000 distinct CDR3 sequences, 25% occurring once; the ten biggest clones make up 0.7% to 0.95%. The source material was naive CD8+ T cells from blood, with Jurkat cell RNA spiked in. The receptors come from a human donor in good health. Some libraries in this study had Jurkat cell RNA spiked in. Both conserved end residues are part of each CDR3. The order of the fields is CDR3 DNA, CDR3 protein, clone size, CDR3 length, J gene, V gene, D gene. A D gene is named only where the DNA matches it firmly. Clone size is not always given. Where it is, it says once, few, many or a class for expanded clones.

DNA: TGTGCCATCAGTGAGCCCCCGGGGACAGATACGCAGTATTTT; CDR3: CAISEPPGTDTQYF; size: many; length: 14; J: TRBJ2-3; V: TRBV10-3; D: -
DNA: TGCGCCAGCAGCTTTACAGGGGGCGCGGGCACCGGGGAGCTGTTTTTT; CDR3: CASSFTGGAGTGELFF; size: many; length: 16; J: TRBJ2-2; V: TRBV5-1; D: TRBD1
DNA: TGTGCCAGCAGCTCCCTTTTAGCGGGCAGCTCCTACAATGAGCAGTTCTTC; CDR3: CASSSLLAGSSYNEQFF; size: many; length: 17; J: TRBJ2-1; V: TRBV7-9; D: TRBD2
DNA: TGTGCCAGCAGTTATCAGGGGATAAACACTGAAGCTTTCTTT; CDR3: CASSYQGINTEAFF; size: many; length: 14; J: TRBJ1-1; V: TRBV6-6; D: -
DNA: TGTGCCAGCAGCTTTACCCAAGTTCTCTCCTACGAGCAGTACTTC; CDR3: CASSFTQVLSYEQYF; size: -; length: 15; J: TRBJ2-7; V: TRBV11-2; D: -
DNA: TGTGCCTGGGGACAGGGATTCTACGAGCAGTACTTC; CDR3: CAWGQGFYEQYF; size: -; length: 12; J: TRBJ2-7; V: TRBV30; D: TRBD1
DNA: TGTGCCAGCAGCTTAGGGGTGACCTCTGGAAACACCATATATTTT; CDR3: CASSLGVTSGNTIYF; size: -; length: 15; J: TRBJ1-3; V: TRBV7-2; D: -
DNA: TGCAGTGCTAGAGGCAGCACAGATACGCAGTATTTT; CDR3: CSARGSTDTQYF; size: many; length: 12; J: TRBJ2-3; V: TRBV20-1; D: -
DNA: TGTGCCACCAGAGGGACCAGAGGCAACGAGCAGTACTTC; CDR3: CATRGTRGNEQYF; size: -; length: 13; J: TRBJ2-7; V: TRBV15; D: -
DNA: TGTGCCAGCAGCACGGATCAATGGGGGGCGCAAGATGTCCACCGAGAGACCCAGTACTTC; CDR3: CASSTDQWGAQDVHRETQYF; size: -; length: 20; J: TRBJ2-5; V: TRBV13; D: -
DNA: TGCAGTGCCCCGGATCTCACCTACGAGCAGTACTTC; CDR3: CSAPDLTYEQYF; size: few; length: 12; J: TRBJ2-7; V: TRBV20-1; D: -
DNA: TGTGCCAGTAGTATTGGCTCGGACAGACTCTACGAGCAGTACTTC; CDR3: CASSIGSDRLYEQYF; size: -; length: 15; J: TRBJ2-7; V: TRBV19; D: -
DNA: TGTGCCAGCCGCCGGTTTGGGAGCACAGATACGCAGTATTTT; CDR3: CASRRFGSTDTQYF; size: many; length: 14; J: TRBJ2-3; V: TRBV28; D: -
DNA: TGTGCCAGCAGCGTAGGAAGACGGGGCTCTGGAAACACCATATATTTT; CDR3: CASSVGRRGSGNTIYF; size: many; length: 16; J: TRBJ1-3; V: TRBV9; D: -
DNA: TGTGCCAGCACTCGGAGCGTCGGTCAAGAGACCCAGTACTTC; CDR3: CASTRSVGQETQYF; size: -; length: 14; J: TRBJ2-5; V: TRBV12-3/TRBV12-4; D: -
DNA: TGTGCCAGCAGCTCTCACGGGGGCGGCGCAGATACGCAGTATTTT; CDR3: CASSSHGGGADTQYF; size: many; length: 15; J: TRBJ2-3; V: TRBV12-3/TRBV12-4; D: -
DNA: TGCGCCAGCAGCCCAGGGGGGTACGGGAGCAATCAGCCCCAGCATTTT; CDR3: CASSPGGYGSNQPQHF; size: -; length: 16; J: TRBJ1-5; V: TRBV4-1; D: TRBD1
DNA: TGTGCCTGGACCCGGACGGGGGATGGCTACACCTTC; CDR3: CAWTRTGDGYTF; size: -; length: 12; J: TRBJ1-2; V: TRBV30; D: -
DNA: TGTGCCAGCAGTTTCTCTGCGGGACTCCAAGAGACCCAGAACTTC; CDR3: CASSFSAGLQETQNF; size: -; length: 15; J: TRBJ2-5; V: TRBV27; D: -
DNA: TGCTCACAGGGGGGGACAGGGCGTAACACAGATACGCAGTATTTT; CDR3: CSQGGTGRNTDTQYF; size: many; length: 15; J: TRBJ2-3; V: TRBV20-1; D: TRBD1
DNA: TGCGCCAGCAGCGACAGCCACAAGCAGTACTTC; CDR3: CASSDSHKQYF; size: -; length: 11; J: TRBJ2-7; V: TRBV10-1; D: -
DNA: TGTGCCAGCAGCCCCTCCCTGGGACAGGGGGGATATAGCAATCAGCCCCAGCATTTT; CDR3: CASSPSLGQGGYSNQPQHF; size: many; length: 19; J: TRBJ1-5; V: TRBV3-1; D: TRBD1
DNA: TGTGCCAGCACTAACGGGGGGCCGAGTGAGCAGTTCTTC; CDR3: CASTNGGPSEQFF; size: many; length: 13; J: TRBJ2-1; V: TRBV6-5; D: -
DNA: TGCGCCAGCAGCCAAGGGGTTCCTAGCGGGGGGGATGAGCAGTACTTC; CDR3: CASSQGVPSGGDEQYF; size: many; length: 16; J: TRBJ2-7; V: TRBV4-3; D: TRBD2
DNA: TGTGCCAGCAGTTTAGAGGGGTCGGACGAAAAACTGTTTTTT; CDR3: CASSLEGSDEKLFF; size: -; length: 14; J: TRBJ1-4; V: TRBV12-3/TRBV12-4; D: -
DNA: TGTGCCACCAGTGCGTCAGTCCTATCCGGGGGGCTGTTTTTT; CDR3: CATSASVLSGGLFF; size: -; length: 14; J: TRBJ2-2; V: TRBV24-1; D: -
DNA: TGTGCCAGCAGCCCGCCGGGGACTGAAGCTTTCTTT; CDR3: CASSPPGTEAFF; size: many; length: 12; J: TRBJ1-1; V: TRBV28; D: -
DNA: TGTGCCAGCAGTTACGCCCCCGGGACAGCAGATGGCTACACCTTC; CDR3: CASSYAPGTADGYTF; size: -; length: 15; J: TRBJ1-2; V: TRBV6-2/TRBV6-3; D: TRBD1
DNA: TGTGCCAGCAGTGCGGGCAGAGAATTAGTCGAGCAGTACTTC; CDR3: CASSAGRELVEQYF; size: few; length: 14; J: TRBJ2-7; V: TRBV2; D: -
DNA: TGTGCCAGCAGTTTATCCCGCAGGGGCAATGAGCAGTTCTTC; CDR3: CASSLSRRGNEQFF; size: -; length: 14; J: TRBJ2-1; V: TRBV27; D: -
DNA: TGTGCCAGCAGGAGGGGGGCGGTAGACTCCTACGAGCAGTACTTC; CDR3: CASRRGAVDSYEQYF; size: -; length: 15; J: TRBJ2-7; V: TRBV2; D: -
DNA: TGTGCCGGCAGTACAGGGAGTGGTGAAGCTTTCTTT; CDR3: CAGSTGSGEAFF; size: -; length: 12; J: TRBJ1-1; V: TRBV6-5; D: -
DNA: TGTGCCAGCAGCTTACTGAACAGGGCTTTCTTT; CDR3: CASSLLNRAFF; size: -; length: 11; J: TRBJ1-1; V: TRBV7-9; D: -
DNA: TGTGCCAGCAGTTTCCTGTGGGGTGAAGCTTTCTTT; CDR3: CASSFLWGEAFF; size: many; length: 12; J: TRBJ1-1; V: TRBV28; D: -
DNA: TGCAGTGCTAGTTCTTTAGCGGTGAACACCGGGGAGCTGTTTTTT; CDR3: CSASSLAVNTGELFF; size: -; length: 15; J: TRBJ2-2; V: TRBV20-1; D: -
DNA: TGTGCCTGGGGACAGGGAGGGAACACTGAAGCTTTCTTT; CDR3: CAWGQGGNTEAFF; size: few; length: 13; J: TRBJ1-1; V: TRBV30; D: TRBD1
DNA: TGTGCCAGCAGTTTTTTTGCCAGCCAAGAGACCCAGTACTTC; CDR3: CASSFFASQETQYF; size: -; length: 14; J: TRBJ2-5; V: TRBV12-3/TRBV12-4; D: -
DNA: TGCAGCGTTGAAGATCCCGTTTCAGGACAGCGGGAAGAGACCCAGTACTTC; CDR3: CSVEDPVSGQREETQYF; size: many; length: 17; J: TRBJ2-5; V: TRBV29-1; D: -
DNA: TGCAGCGTGCCGCTAGCGGCATCCTACAATGAGCAGTTCTTC; CDR3: CSVPLAASYNEQFF; size: -; length: 14; J: TRBJ2-1; V: TRBV29-1; D: TRBD2
DNA: TGTGCCAGCAGTGAATGGGGCCCGAACTCCTACGAGCAGTACTTC; CDR3: CASSEWGPNSYEQYF; size: -; length: 15; J: TRBJ2-7; V: TRBV25-1; D: -
DNA: TGCAGCGTTGAACCCCTTGGGGGTTCCTACGAGCAGTACTTC; CDR3: CSVEPLGGSYEQYF; size: many; length: 14; J: TRBJ2-7; V: TRBV29-1; D: -
DNA: TGTGCCAGCAGTTACTGGAGCGGCACCTACGAGCAGTACTTC; CDR3: CASSYWSGTYEQYF; size: many; length: 14; J: TRBJ2-7; V: TRBV6-2/TRBV6-3; D: -
DNA: TGTGCCAGCAGTCCAGGGCAGGGTGAAGGACATTCGGAGACCCAGTACTTC; CDR3: CASSPGQGEGHSETQYF; size: -; length: 17; J: TRBJ2-5; V: TRBV12-3/TRBV12-4; D: -
DNA: TGCGCCAGCGGCCTATCGGGACAGGGGGAGGACGAGCAGTACTTC; CDR3: CASGLSGQGEDEQYF; size: -; length: 15; J: TRBJ2-7; V: TRBV4-1; D: TRBD1
DNA: TGTGCCAGCAGCTTAGATGTGGGGAACACTGAAGCTTTCTTT; CDR3: CASSLDVGNTEAFF; size: few; length: 14; J: TRBJ1-1; V: TRBV11-2; D: -
DNA: TGTGCCAGCAGTGAATATGTGACAGGGCGTGAAAAACTGTTTTTT; CDR3: CASSEYVTGREKLFF; size: few; length: 15; J: TRBJ1-4; V: TRBV25-1; D: TRBD1
DNA: TGTGCCACCGCGACGGGATACACTGAAGCTTTCTTT; CDR3: CATATGYTEAFF; size: few; length: 12; J: TRBJ1-1; V: TRBV10-3; D: -
DNA: TGTGCCAGCAGTTTAGGCACCACACCGCAGTATTTT; CDR3: CASSLGTTPQYF; size: few; length: 12; J: TRBJ2-3; V: TRBV12-3/TRBV12-4; D: -
DNA: TGTGCCAGCAGTGAAACTTTAGCAACTAATGAAAAACTGTTTTTT; CDR3: CASSETLATNEKLFF; size: -; length: 15; J: TRBJ1-4; V: TRBV2; D: -
DNA: TGTGCCAGCAGCTTGGCCGGATTCGGGGTTGGCTACGAGCAGTACTTC; CDR3: CASSLAGFGVGYEQYF; size: few; length: 16; J: TRBJ2-7; V: TRBV5-6; D: -
DNA: TGTGCCAGCAGCCTGAACATCAGGGGTGGAACTGAAGCTTTCTTT; CDR3: CASSLNIRGGTEAFF; size: -; length: 15; J: TRBJ1-1; V: TRBV6-2/TRBV6-3; D: -